A single sample is the source of the 26 T cell receptor beta chains below, sequenced in a study of T-cell memory formation after mild COVID-19. MiXCR, run by TCRdb on the 5' RACE reads, gives a single entry per CDR3 protein. Here the sample spans about 400,000 distinct CDR3 sequences, 16% being singletons. The sample taken for sequencing was PBMCs or a T cell subset sorted from them (not recorded which). These receptors all come from a man between 18 and 29 years old who had mild COVID-19 (a few samples of this study predate the infection). Cell type and time point are not known.

The sample holds a few counts of this clonotype. The genes are TRBV2 and TRBJ2-3; TRBD2 matches 8 bases. CDR1 SNHLY and CDR2 FYNNEI come from the germline V gene. This CDR3 has 17 amino acids. The junction had 14 bases not matched to a gene; V was cut back by 8 bases and J by 1 base. The CDR3 loop reads CASRRAGGPIGTDTQYF. CDR3 bases: TGTGCCAGCCGGAGGGCGGGGGGTCCCATCGGCACAGATACGCAGTATTTT.

The sample holds a few counts of this clonotype. The rearrangement links TRBV20-1 to TRBJ2-1; maybe TRBD1 (6 bases). The germline gives CDR1 DFQATT, CDR2 SNEGSKA (reference sequence). Trimming stripped 3 bases from V and 8 bases from J, with 20 bases between. CDR3 length: 15 amino acids. CDR3 amino acids: CSARNRTVKRHEQFF. The CDR3 bases are TGCAGTGCTAGGAACCGGACAGTCAAGCGTCATGAGCAGTTCTTC.

In its sample, this clonotype was seen a few times. The chain links TRBV5-4 to TRBJ2-5, with TRBD2 as a possible D gene (6 bases). The CDR3 is 13 residues long. V was shortened by 3 bases and J by 2 bases, with 8 bases between the two germline ends. Germline V gene lookup returns CDR1 SGHNT and CDR2 YYREEE (reference sequence). CDR3 residues: CASSSEGQETQYF. DNA for the CDR3: TGTGCCAGCAGCTCGGAGGGGCAAGAGACCCAGTACTTC.

This clonotype was counted between two and nine times. CDR3 amino acids: CASSLRGDRSTDTQYF. CDR3 coding DNA: TGTGCCAGCAGCCTCCGAGGGGACAGAAGTACAGATACGCAGTATTTT. The chain employs TRBV9 and TRBJ2-3; 7 bases match TRBD1. Germline CDR1 and CDR2: SGDLS and YYNGEE. V shed 4 bases and J 3 bases; nucleotides not matched to a gene: 11. This CDR3 spans 16 amino acids.

The chain couples TRBV11-2 to TRBJ2-6, with a possible D match to TRBD1 (5 bases). There are 14 residues in the CDR3. Trimming removed 3 bases from V and 11 bases from J, with 14 bases in between. Germline assignment: CDR1 SGHAT and CDR2 FQNNGV. The CDR3 region has the DNA TGTGCCAGCAGCTTTGGAACCGTGACAGACGTCCTGACTTTC. Amino acids: CASSFGTVTDVLTF.

This clonotype was seen only a few times. The chain carries TRBV7-2 and TRBJ1-2, with 8 bases lining up with TRBD1. The V gene's germline CDR1 is SGHTA and CDR2 FQGNSA. CDR3 length: 16 residues. V shed 5 bases and J 3 bases; nucleotides not matched to a gene: 11. The CDR3 coding sequence is TGTGCCAGCAGCCCCCGAACCCGACAGGGGCACTATGGCTACACCTTC. This gives the protein CASSPRTRQGHYGYTF.

The table lists this clonotype with a few counts. The genes are TRBV11-2 and TRBJ2-3; D is uncertain. Trimming took 7 bases from V and 0 from J, leaving 20 bases between them. The CDR3 sequence is 17 residues long. The germline gives CDR1 SGHAT, CDR2 FQNNGV. The DNA of the CDR3 is TGTGCCAGCACCTTCTATTATCAGGCCCCGAGCACAGATACGCAGTATTTT. This codes for CASTFYYQAPSTDTQYF.

The chain links TRBV7-9 to TRBJ1-1; 10 nucleotides align to TRBD1. The germline V gene has CDR1 SEHNR and CDR2 FQNEAQ (reference sequence). V trimming: 1 base; J trimming: 4 bases; junction bases outside the gene matches: 0. The CDR3 is 14 residues long. CDR3 sequence: CASSLGQGATEAFF. CDR3 coding DNA: TGTGCCAGCAGCTTAGGACAGGGGGCCACTGAAGCTTTCTTT.

J is TRBJ2-3 and V is TRBV11-2, with a weak D call TRBD2 (5 bases). Germline assignment: CDR1 SGHAT and CDR2 FQNNGV. V lost 1 base and J lost 0, with 11 bases in between. The CDR3 extends over 16 amino acids. In DNA form, the CDR3 reads TGTGCCAGCAGCTTAGGGGCAGGACTCAGCACAGATACGCAGTATTTT. Amino acids: CASSLGAGLSTDTQYF.

The rearrangement uses TRBV6-5 and TRBJ1-2; D not resolved. The CDR3 contains 14 residues. The ends were cut back, 2 bases at V and 4 bases at J, with 11 bases in the middle. Germline V gives CDR1 MNHEY, CDR2 SVGAGI. For the CDR3, the DNA is TGTGCCAGCAGTTACGGTCAGGTCTCCTATGGCTACACCTTC. This gives the protein CASSYGQVSYGYTF.

V usage is TRBV20-1 and J usage is TRBJ1-2; D is unresolved. The CDR3 consists of 11 residues. Trimming took off 3 bases at V and 0 bases at J, with 2 bases between the two ends. Per germline, CDR1 DFQATT and CDR2 SNEGSKA (reference sequence). The DNA of the CDR3 is TGCAGTGCTAGCCCTAACTATGGCTACACCTTC. It codes for CSASPNYGYTF.

Notes on this clonotype: One end of the junction is discordant with germline, which a read error may explain. This chain's CDR3 is CASSFGLAGRHNEQFF. In nucleotides, the CDR3 is TGTGCAAGCAGTTTCGGACTAGCGGGGAGACACAATGAGCAGTTCTTC. The chain joins TRBV27 to TRBJ2-1, with 12 bases matching TRBD2. CDR3 size: 16 residues. Germline V lookup: CDR1 MNHEY, CDR2 SMNVEV (reference sequence).

The chain has TRBV5-1 and TRBJ2-3; the match to TRBD1 covers 10 bases. The trim removed 3 bases at V and 6 bases at J, leaving 4 bases unmatched. This CDR3 contains 14 residues. Germline V gene sequence: CDR1 SGHRS, CDR2 YFSETQ. In nucleotides, the CDR3 is TGCGCCAGCAGCTCCATGGACAGGGGGGATACGCAGTATTTT. Protein product: CASSSMDRGDTQYF.

The V and J genes are TRBV20-1 and TRBJ1-1; the D gene is possibly TRBD1 (6 bases). The CDR3 extends over 12 amino acids. Germline V gene data show CDR1 as DFQATT and CDR2 as SNEGSKA (reference sequence). Deletions cut 4 bases from V and 6 bases from J, with 12 bases between. The CDR3 region has the DNA TGCAGTGCTACACGACAGGTCGCTGAAGCTTTCTTT. This sequence encodes CSATRQVAEAFF.

The chain carries TRBV5-1 and TRBJ1-1; D possibly corresponds to TRBD1 (6 bases). The CDR3 is 14 residues long. The ends were cut back, 2 bases at V and 1 base at J, with 9 bases in the middle. Germline lookup yields CDR1 SGHRS and CDR2 YFSETQ. The DNA for the CDR3 is TGCGCCAGCAGCTTTTTGGACAGGAACACTGAAGCTTTCTTT. It specifies CASSFLDRNTEAFF.

This clonotype was counted only a few times. The chain joins TRBV2 to TRBJ2-5; D tentatively fits TRBD1 or TRBD2 (6 bases each). The CDR3 loop spans 14 amino acids. With 6 bases removed from V and 0 bases from J, the gap between germline ends came to 11 bases. CDR1 SNHLY and CDR2 FYNNEI come from the germline V gene. This chain's CDR3 is CASRGGRDQETQYF. In DNA form, the CDR3 reads TGTGCCAGCAGGGGGGGCAGGGACCAAGAGACCCAGTACTTC.

As concerns this clonotype: Its ends do not fully match the called genes, so a read error is possible. This chain uses TRBV7-2 with TRBJ1-2, with a tentative D call TRBD1 (6 bases). This CDR3 contains 8 residues. Germline V lookup: CDR1 SGHTA, CDR2 FQGNSA. CDR3 sequence: CASSLGHF. For the CDR3, the DNA is TGTGCCAGCAGCTTGGGACACTTC.

V and J are TRBV20-1 and TRBJ1-2; the match to TRBD1 covers 8 bases. Germline values: CDR1 DFQATT, CDR2 SNEGSKA (reference sequence). This CDR3 spans 12 amino acids. The V segment lost 1 base and the J segment 8 bases; nucleotides outside the gene matches: 3. CDR3 amino acids: CSARGTGTGYTF. In DNA, the CDR3 is TGCAGTGCTAGAGGGACAGGGACCGGCTACACCTTC.

The chain links TRBV15 to TRBJ2-2; no clear D gene. Germline-derived CDR1 and CDR2 are LNHNV and YYDKDF (reference sequence). Trimming pared 0 bases from V and 0 bases from J, leaving 8 bases between. The CDR3 contains 16 residues. CDR3 protein: CATSRERSANTGELFF. The CDR3 coding sequence is TGTGCCACCAGCAGAGAAAGATCCGCGAACACCGGGGAGCTGTTTTTT.

This sequence joins TRBV5-1 and TRBJ2-2; a weak D match, TRBD1 (5 bases). The CDR3 is 16 amino acids. V lost 5 bases, J lost 1 base, and 15 bases lay in between. CDR1 is SGHRS, CDR2 YFSETQ, per germline. The CDR3 spells CASRYFLRGNTGELFF. CDR3 bases: TGCGCCAGCAGATATTTCTTAAGGGGGAACACCGGGGAGCTGTTTTTT.

The V and J genes are TRBV9 and TRBJ2-3, with a weak D call TRBD1 (5 bases). The germline V gene encodes CDR1 SGDLS and CDR2 YYNGEE. V lost 3 bases and J lost 3, with 17 bases in between. CDR3 length: 16 amino acids. The CDR3: CASSAKGHLSTDTQYF. The CDR3 DNA follows: TGTGCCAGCAGCGCCAAAGGACATCTTTCAACAGATACGCAGTATTTT.

The sample holds a few counts of this clonotype. V and J are TRBV27 and TRBJ1-2; 8 nucleotides line up with TRBD1. CDR1 and CDR2 (germline): MNHEY, SMNVEV (reference sequence). V was clipped by 4 bases and J by 6 bases; unmatched bases: 7. The CDR3 covers 14 residues. CDR3 region: CASSSRTGPDGYTF. As DNA, the CDR3 is TGTGCCAGCAGTTCGCGGACAGGGCCTGATGGCTACACCTTC.

This chain links TRBV12-3 or TRBV12-4 with TRBJ2-1; D is perhaps TRBD2 (6 bases). V was pared by 3 bases and J by 5 bases, with 14 bases between. The CDR3 is 15 residues long. The CDR3 here is CASSLGTQSHNEQFF. CDR3 coding DNA: TGTGCCAGCAGTTTGGGGACTCAATCCCACAATGAGCAGTTCTTC.

The chain combines TRBV5-4 with TRBJ2-2; D remains unclear. V lost 4 bases, J lost 1 base, and 11 bases lay in between. This CDR3 has 15 amino acids. Germline-derived CDR1 and CDR2 are SGHNT and YYREEE (reference sequence). As DNA, the CDR3 is TGTGCCAGCAGCACGGATCAACTGAACACCGGGGAGCTGTTTTTT. Amino acids: CASSTDQLNTGELFF.

This clonotype showed up just a few times. The rearrangement links TRBV7-3 to TRBJ1-2; D unclear. V shed 1 base and J shed 4 bases, with 7 bases lying between them. This CDR3 region has 13 residues. The germline V gene has CDR1 SGHTA and CDR2 FQGTGA. CDR3 amino acids: CASSLSPGYGYTF. CDR3 nucleotide sequence: TGTGCCAGCAGCTTAAGCCCCGGCTATGGCTACACCTTC.

The chain uses TRBV28 and TRBJ1-1, with no clear D. Trimming cost V 8 bases and J 1 base, with 14 bases left between them. Germline V lookup: CDR1 MDHEN, CDR2 SYDVKM. This CDR3 spans 14 amino acids. CDR3 loop: CASLNVGRNTEAFF. The CDR3 nucleotides are TGTGCCAGCCTTAATGTCGGTCGGAACACTGAAGCTTTCTTT.